Listed below are T cell receptor beta chains from one sample, sequenced in a study of blood T cell repertoires in COVID-19. Sequenced by immunoSEQ multiplex PCR; TCRdb stores in-frame clones only, minus some. This table has roughly 220,000 clones, 75% to 85% appearing once. Sequenced material: peripheral blood. The receptors come from an elderly woman with COVID-19, enrolled during active disease. CDR3s include the opening cysteine and the closing phenylalanine or tryptophan. Fields, in order: V gene, CDR3 length, clone size, D gene, J gene, CDR3 protein, CDR3 DNA. The D gene is left open where the match is weak. The size field is filled for only some rows; it gives once, few, many or a size class.

>TRBV5-1|13|-|TRBD1|TRBJ1-4
CASKRDSNEKLFF
TGCGCCAGTAAACGGGACAGTAATGAAAAACTGTTTTTT
>TRBV18|13|-|-|TRBJ1-5
CASSSREDQPQHF
TGTGCCAGCTCAAGTAGAGAGGATCAGCCCCAGCATTTT
>TRBV16|15|few|TRBD1|TRBJ1-1
CASSQPRQGRYEAFF
TGTGCCAGCAGCCAACCCCGACAGGGGCGATATGAAGCTTTCTTT
>TRBV10-2|14|once|-|TRBJ1-6
CASSEKHSNSPLHF
TGCGCCAGCAGTGAAAAGCACTCGAATTCACCCCTCCACTTT
>TRBV23-1|17|-|-|TRBJ1-5
CASSLQQDQFSNQPQHF
TGCGCCAGCAGTCTTCAACAGGACCAGTTTAGCAATCAGCCCCAGCATTTT
>TRBV5-6|15|-|TRBD1|TRBJ2-7
CASNSRDRGYYEQYF
TGTGCCAGCAACTCCCGGGACAGGGGATATTACGAGCAGTACTTC
>TRBV10-2|18|-|-|TRBJ2-1
CASSEWALGRGSYNEQFF
TGCGCCAGCAGTGAGTGGGCCCTTGGGCGGGGTTCCTACAATGAGCAGTTCTTC
>TRBV29-1|13|-|-|TRBJ1-1
CSVVARGDTEAFF
TGCAGCGTTGTGGCCAGGGGTGACACTGAAGCTTTCTTT
>TRBV7-2|15|once|-|TRBJ2-5
CASSLVGGIQETQYF
TGTGCCAGCAGCTTGGTGGGGGGAATACAAGAGACCCAGTACTTC
>TRBV19|13|-|-|TRBJ1-2
CASSIETGYGYTF
TGTGCCAGTAGTATAGAAACAGGGTATGGCTACACCTTC
>TRBV11-2|13|-|-|TRBJ2-1
CASSFISRGEQFF
TGTGCCAGCAGCTTTATATCCCGCGGGGAGCAGTTCTTC
>TRBV4-1|14|-|-|TRBJ1-5
CASSRSQDNQPQHF
TGCGCCAGCAGCCGATCCCAGGATAATCAGCCCCAGCATTTT
>TRBV18|15|-|TRBD1|TRBJ1-4
CASSGRQGPDEKLFF
TGTGCCAGCTCAGGTCGACAGGGACCGGATGAAAAACTGTTTTTT
>TRBV18|20|-|-|TRBJ2-1
CASSPPKGVPVQGNDNEQFF
TGTGCCAGCTCACCACCTAAAGGGGTCCCGGTCCAGGGGAACGACAATGAGCAGTTCTTC
>TRBV2|12|-|-|TRBJ2-5
CASSDRVETQYF
TGTGCCAGCAGTGACAGGGTGGAGACCCAGTACTTC
>TRBV18|11|once|-|TRBJ2-7
CASSSLYEQYF
TGTGCCAGCTCATCCCTCTACGAGCAGTACTTC
>TRBV7-2|16|-|TRBD1|TRBJ2-1
CASSYRTGRGGNEQFF
TGTGCCAGCAGCTACAGGACAGGGAGAGGAGGAAATGAGCAGTTCTTC
>TRBV5-1|16|-|TRBD1|TRBJ1-2
CASSTGDRELDYGYTF
TGCGCCAGCAGCACCGGGGACAGGGAATTGGACTATGGCTACACCTTC
>TRBV9|17|-|TRBD2|TRBJ2-2
CASSVPSGAAETGELFF
TGTGCCAGCAGCGTTCCTAGCGGGGCGGCGGAGACCGGGGAGCTGTTTTTT
>TRBV6-6|12|once|-|TRBJ1-1
CASSRQSTEAFF
TGTGCCAGCAGTCGACAGTCCACTGAAGCTTTCTTT
>TRBV14|13|-|-|TRBJ1-2
CASSPRPRSGYTF
TGTGCCAGCAGCCCTCGTCCCCGTAGCGGCTACACCTTC
>TRBV24-1|13|few|-|TRBJ2-7
CATSDGQIYEQYF
TGTGCCACCAGTGATGGACAGATCTACGAGCAGTACTTC
>TRBV19|15|once|TRBD1|TRBJ1-5
CASTELTGGKQPQHF
TGTGCCAGTACCGAATTGACAGGGGGGAAACAGCCCCAGCATTTT
>TRBV11-3|15|-|-|TRBJ2-1
CASSLVHNTYNEQFF
TGTGCCAGCAGCTTAGTGCACAATACCTACAATGAGCAGTTCTTC
>TRBV6-1|15|-|-|TRBJ1-2
CASSEVLGGVYGYTF
TGTGCCAGCAGTGAAGTGCTTGGAGGGGTTTATGGCTACACCTTC
>TRBV6-5|12|few|TRBD1|TRBJ1-1
CASRDRTGQAFF
TGTGCCAGCAGGGATCGGACAGGACAAGCTTTCTTT
>TRBV11-2|15|-|-|TRBJ1-1
CASSSPGGHATEAFF
TGTGCCAGCAGCTCCCCTGGCGGTCACGCCACTGAAGCTTTCTTT
>TRBV12-5|14|-|-|TRBJ1-2
CASGLGTNSYGYTF
TGTGCTAGTGGTTTGGGCACCAACAGCTATGGCTACACCTTC
>TRBV7-2|14|once|TRBD2|TRBJ2-4
CASGAGTRANIQYF
TGTGCCAGCGGAGCCGGGACTAGGGCAAACATTCAGTACTTC
>TRBV9|13|few|-|TRBJ2-3
CASSVVNTDTQYF
TGTGCCAGCAGCGTAGTAAACACAGATACGCAGTATTTT
>TRBV5-1|12|-|-|TRBJ1-2
CASSWEGAGYTF
TGCGCCAGCAGCTGGGAGGGTGCTGGCTACACCTTC
>TRBV7-6|15|once|TRBD2|TRBJ2-7
CASSSGTSGTYEQYF
TGTGCCAGCAGCTCCGGGACTAGCGGGACCTACGAGCAGTACTTC
>TRBV6-5|15|-|TRBD2|TRBJ2-2
CASSYPLGTIGELFF
TGTGCCAGCAGTTACCCGCTTGGGACTATCGGGGAGCTGTTTTTT
>TRBV29-1|11|few|-|TRBJ1-2
CSATLQGGYTF
TGCAGCGCTACACTACAGGGTGGCTACACCTTC
>TRBV5-8|14|-|TRBD1|TRBJ1-1
CASSLDRGRTEAFF
TGTGCCAGCAGCTTGGACAGGGGGCGGACTGAAGCTTTCTTT
>TRBV30|13|-|-|TRBJ2-3
CAWMGRGTDTQYF
TGTGCCTGGATGGGTCGGGGCACAGATACGCAGTATTTT
>TRBV5-1|12|few|-|TRBJ1-2
CASSLNSHGYTF
TGCGCCAGCAGCTTGAACAGCCATGGCTACACCTTC
>TRBV2|13|-|-|TRBJ1-1
CASKQGLNTEAFF
TGTGCCAGTAAACAGGGATTGAACACTGAAGCTTTCTTT
>TRBV7-9|16|few|-|TRBJ1-2
CASSLEGWESIYGYTF
TGTGCCAGCAGCTTAGAGGGCTGGGAGAGTATTTATGGCTACACCTTC
>TRBV19|16|-|TRBD2|TRBJ2-1
CASSIEASGTYNEQFF
TGTGCCAGTAGTATAGAGGCTAGCGGGACCTACAATGAGCAGTTCTTC
>TRBV2|15|-|TRBD1|TRBJ1-1
CASSLLGTGLIRAFF
TGTGCCAGCAGCCTCCTGGGGACAGGGCTAATTAGGGCTTTCTTT
>TRBV3-1/TRBV3-2|15|-|-|TRBJ2-7
CASSQGSGSSGGQYF
TGTGCCAGCAGCCAAGGTTCCGGGAGCTCCGGCGGTCAGTACTTC
>TRBV5-1|18|-|-|TRBJ2-7
CASSRSTATGIFSYEQYF
TGCGCCAGCAGTCGTTCGACAGCCACAGGGATATTCTCCTACGAGCAGTACTTC
>TRBV7-9|15|-|TRBD2|TRBJ2-3
CASVLGSGGKDTQYF
TGTGCCAGCGTTTTGGGTAGCGGGGGGAAAGATACGCAGTATTTT
>TRBV6-5|14|-|TRBD1|TRBJ1-1
CASRRGGGGTEAFF
TGTGCCAGCAGGAGAGGGGGCGGCGGCACTGAAGCTTTCTTT
>TRBV3-1/TRBV3-2|14|-|-|TRBJ2-7
CASSQGISSYEQYF
TGTGCCAGCAGCCAAGGTATCAGCTCCTACGAGCAGTACTTC
>TRBV28|15|once|-|TRBJ1-3
CASSNLGEAGNTIYF
TGTGCCAGCAGCAACCTCGGGGAGGCTGGAAACACCATATATTTT
>TRBV28|11|-|-|TRBJ2-7
CASSPFYEQYF
TGTGCCAGCAGTCCATTCTACGAGCAGTACTTC
>TRBV18|15|many|TRBD1|TRBJ2-7
CASSPGTGMGVEQYF
TGTGCCAGCTCACCAGGGACAGGTATGGGAGTAGAGCAGTACTTC
>TRBV19|15|-|-|TRBJ1-1
CASSIERGWNTEAFF
TGTGCCAGTAGTATAGAGCGGGGATGGAACACTGAAGCTTTCTTT
>TRBV15|14|few|TRBD1|TRBJ1-6
CATSIETGSSPLHF
TGTGCCACCAGCATAGAGACAGGGAGCTCACCCCTCCACTTT
>TRBV6-5|13|-|TRBD1|TRBJ1-2
CASSWDRGRGYTF
TGTGCCAGCAGTTGGGACAGGGGGCGTGGCTACACCTTC
>TRBV5-4|15|-|-|TRBJ2-2
CASSLGGLGTGELFF
TGTGCCAGCAGCTTGGGAGGGCTAGGCACCGGGGAGCTGTTTTTT
>TRBV3-1/TRBV3-2|11|-|-|TRBJ2-7
CASSQRYEQYF
TGTGCCAGCAGCCAACGGTACGAGCAGTACTTC
>TRBV4-3|18|-|TRBD1|TRBJ1-4
CASSQDLDRGRFDEKLFF
TGCGCCAGCAGCCAAGATCTGGACAGGGGGCGGTTTGATGAAAAACTGTTTTTT
>TRBV6-1|13|once|-|TRBJ2-7
CASSDSLSDEQYF
TGTGCCAGCAGTGACAGTTTGAGCGACGAGCAGTACTTC
>TRBV4-3|14|-|-|TRBJ1-5
CASSQDWGGQPQHF
TGCGCCAGCAGCCAAGATTGGGGGGGTCAGCCCCAGCATTTT
>TRBV10-3|14|few|-|TRBJ1-5
CATWTDYSNQPQHF
TGTGCCACCTGGACAGACTATAGCAATCAGCCCCAGCATTTT
>TRBV28|16|-|-|TRBJ2-4
CASSFGQGLTKNIQYF
TGTGCCAGCAGTTTTGGGCAGGGTTTAACCAAAAACATTCAGTACTTC
>TRBV5-5|13|-|-|TRBJ1-2
CASSLDRDYGYTF
TGTGCCAGCAGCTTGGACAGGGACTATGGCTACACCTTC